This T cell receptor (beta chain) came from a study of beta chain features in type 1 diabetes. Study results and caveats: Type 1 diabetes patients had TCRB CDR3s that were shorter (moderately but significantly so) in all four CD4+ subsets.

The authors reverse transcribed all of the isolated RNA, so sequencing captured expressed TCRB transcripts. For naive, central memory and regulatory T cell samples, reads averaged around 3.5 million. Some clones are missing from TCRdb's copy, which holds only in-frame ones; the method was immunoSEQ multiplex PCR. The sample lists about 340,000 clones; over 7% were seen once. CD4+ naive, central memory, regulatory and stem cell-like memory subsets were isolated by sorting on CD45RO/CCR7/CD25/CD127/CD95/CD27. This clone was observed a handful of times. Its antigen is still unknown. The CDR3 extends over 14 amino acids. Germline V CDR1 and CDR2: MNHEY, SVGAGI. After removal of 4 bases from V and 4 bases from J, the junction contained 4 bases not matched to a gene.

The rearrangement joins TRBV6-5 to TRBJ2-3, with TRBD2 identical over 8 bases. Sequencing was performed on central memory CD4+ T cells from blood. The TCR sequence derives from a man younger than 45 with type 1 diabetes. The CDR3 sequence is CASSLERGSDTQYF. The CDR3 bases are TGTGCCAGCAGTTTAGAGCGGGGGTCAGATACGCAGTATTTT.